Below are 16 T cell receptor beta chains sequenced from a single sample in a study of shared clonotypes between healthy human individuals. Libraries were prepared by immunoSEQ multiplex PCR; TCRdb keeps only in-frame clonotypes and omits some of them. The sample has about 2 million clones; approximately 94% are singletons. Naive CD8 cells lacked CD45RO and underwent positive selection for CCR7, leaving out terminally differentiated effector memory CD45RA+ cells. Sequenced sample: naive CD8+ T cells sorted from blood. The receptor source for this set is a man younger than 30 in good health.

This clone was observed once. This rearrangement joins TRBV10-2 to TRBJ2-7, with unresolved D. Trimming took 0 bases from V and 9 from J, leaving 6 bases between them. This CDR3 is 11 amino acids long. CDR1 is WSHSY, CDR2 SAAADI, per germline. The CDR3 loop reads CASSESEVQYF. CDR3 sequence (DNA): TGCGCCAGCAGTGAGTCCGAGGTGCAGTACTTC.

The chain recombines TRBV21-1 with TRBJ1-2; whether TRBD1, the table's D call, matches the DNA was not checked. TRBV21-1 is marked as a pseudogene. The CDR3 contains 17 residues. This CDR3 reads CASSNPGHQIEPYGYTF. The CDR3 region has the DNA TGTGCCAGCAGCAACCCGGGACACCAAATTGAGCCTTATGGCTACACCTTC.

Only one count was recorded for this clone. V gene TRBV9 combines with J gene TRBJ1-1; maybe TRBD1 (6 bases). Germline loops: CDR1 SGDLS, CDR2 YYNGEE. The CDR3 is made up of 14 amino acids. Trimming shortened V by 0 bases and J by 4 bases, and 10 bases separated the two germline ends. CDR3 coding DNA: TGTGCCAGCAGCGTAGTGCAGGGGACCACTGAAGCTTTCTTT. Amino acid sequence: CASSVVQGTTEAFF.

V usage is TRBV28 and J usage is TRBJ2-1; 7 bases match TRBD1. Germline loops: CDR1 MDHEN, CDR2 SYDVKM. The CDR3 length is 16 residues. V trimming: 3 bases; J trimming: 3 bases; junction bases outside the gene matches: 8. CDR3 bases: TGTGCCAGCAGTTTTTTCGGGACAGAGAGCTACAATGAGCAGTTCTTC. This codes for CASSFFGTESYNEQFF.

V usage is TRBV19 and J usage is TRBJ1-1, with 10 bases matching TRBD1. Per the germline V gene, CDR1 is LNHDA and CDR2 is SQIVND (reference sequence). The CDR3 is made up of 15 amino acids. The V and J ends lost 6 bases and 1 base, in that order; junction bases with no gene match: 5. The DNA for the CDR3 is TGTGCCAGTAGCTGGACAGGGGGATCGAACACTGAAGCTTTCTTT. Amino acid sequence: CASSWTGGSNTEAFF. The full variable domain, with the rest looked up from reference TRBV19 and TRBJ1-1, is DGGITQSPKYLFRKEGQNVTLSCEQNLNHDAMYWYRQDPGQGLRLIYYSQIVNDFQKGDIAEGYSVSREKKESFPLTVTSAQKNPTAFYLCASSWTGGSNTEAFFGQGTRLTVV.

The V gene is TRBV9, the J gene TRBJ1-1, with D uncertain. This CDR3 has 15 amino acids. V was trimmed by 8 bases and J by 0 bases, leaving 17 bases between them. The germline CDR1 and CDR2 sequences are SGDLS and YYNGEE. The DNA of the CDR3 is TGTGCCAGTACCGCCGTAGTTGGGTTGAACACTGAAGCTTTCTTT. Protein product: CASTAVVGLNTEAFF.

In its sample, this clone was seen a few times. The rearrangement links TRBV10-2 to TRBJ2-7; unclear D gene. This CDR3 spans 11 amino acids. Germline V gives CDR1 WSHSY, CDR2 SAAADI. V was pared by 2 bases and J by 5 bases, with 4 bases between. The CDR3, as DNA: TGCGCCAGCAGTGAGAGAGACGAGCAGTACTTC. Translation gives CASSERDEQYF.

The V and J genes are TRBV11-2 and TRBJ2-3, with D perhaps matching TRBD2 (7 bases). Germline lookup yields CDR1 SGHAT and CDR2 FQNNGV. The CDR3 consists of 15 residues. V lost 5 bases and J 2 bases, leaving 14 bases between the germline ends. CDR3 coding DNA: TGTGCCAGCAGCCTGGGGGGGCGGAACACAGATACGCAGTATTTT. As protein: CASSLGGRNTDTQYF.

The chain joins TRBV15 to TRBJ2-2, with D uncertain. Germline CDR1 LNHNV, CDR2 YYDKDF (reference sequence). The CDR3 runs 13 residues. V was clipped by 3 bases and J by 7 bases, with 9 bases between them. The CDR3 DNA sequence: TGTGCCACCAGCAGTTACAGAGGCGGGGAGCTGTTTTTT. It yields the protein CATSSYRGGELFF.

The CDR3 coding sequence is TGCGCCAGCAGCCCCACCTCCGACGGATGGGGGGGCACTGAAGCTTTCTTT. Translation: CASSPTSDGWGGTEAFF. The V and J genes are TRBV4-1 and TRBJ1-1; D is possibly TRBD1 (5 bases). CDR3 length: 17 amino acids. Germline CDR1 is MGHRA and CDR2 is YSYEKL. The germline V and J ends were trimmed by 4 bases and 4 bases, with 22 bases remaining between them.

This sequence joins TRBV6-5 and TRBJ1-6, with D unclear. The CDR3 length is 16 residues. The germline CDR1 and CDR2 sequences are MNHEY and SVGAGI. V was trimmed by 0 bases and J by 7 bases, leaving 13 bases between them. The CDR3 region is CASSYSSEGGNSPLHF. CDR3 DNA sequence: TGTGCCAGCAGTTACTCATCAGAGGGCGGGAATTCACCCCTCCACTTT.

The chain is built from TRBV5-1 and TRBJ2-3, with 10 bases identical to TRBD2. The germline CDR1 and CDR2 sequences are SGHRS and YFSETQ. V dropped 1 base and J dropped 4; count of bases not matched to a gene: 9. The CDR3 totals 17 residues. CDR3 amino acids: CASSLRSGGAEADTQYF. CDR3 nucleotides: TGCGCCAGCAGCTTGCGAAGCGGGGGGGCGGAAGCAGATACGCAGTATTTT.

The chain joins TRBV27 to TRBJ2-7; D gene ambiguous. Germline V CDR1 and CDR2: MNHEY, SMNVEV (reference sequence). This CDR3 has 14 amino acids. V was cut by 6 bases and J by 1 base, with 13 bases left in between. CDR3 amino acids: CASSNRPRSYEQYF. CDR3 nucleotides: TGTGCCAGCAGCAACCGGCCTCGATCCTACGAGCAGTACTTC.

A note on this clone: This sample also contains other DNA sequences that code for the same CDR3. V is TRBV15 and J is TRBJ1-5; D is unresolved. The length of the CDR3 is 14 residues. Germline CDR1 and CDR2: LNHNV and YYDKDF (reference sequence). V lost 1 base to trimming and J lost 5 bases, with 9 bases between them. The CDR3 spells CATSRGGEDQPQHF. CDR3 bases: TGTGCCACCAGCAGAGGCGGGGAGGATCAGCCCCAGCATTTT.

This chain uses TRBV28 with TRBJ1-5; tentatively, D is TRBD1 (5 bases). V was pared by 7 bases and J by 6 bases, with 16 bases between. CDR1 and CDR2 (germline): MDHEN, SYDVKM. CDR3 length equals 14 residues. CDR3 protein: CASTSPRVSQPQHF. The CDR3, as DNA: TGTGCCAGCACCTCCCCCAGGGTATCTCAGCCCCAGCATTTT.

The rearrangement joins TRBV4-2 to TRBJ2-5, with 11 bases lining up with TRBD2. The junction had 8 bases not matched to a gene; V was cut back by 2 bases and J by 3 bases. The CDR3 runs 17 residues. Germline assignment: CDR1 LGHNA and CDR2 YNFKEQ. The CDR3 nucleotides read TGTGCCAGCAGCCAAACTCTTAGCGGGAGGGCTGAAGAGACCCAGTACTTC. This gives the protein CASSQTLSGRAEETQYF.